This TCR beta chain was captured in a study of technical replicates of blood from a handful of donors. Trimming removed 1 base at V and 4 bases at J, with 7 bases between. Germline V gives CDR1 LGHNA, CDR2 YNFKEQ. This CDR3 is 13 amino acids long. Libraries were prepared by immunoSEQ multiplex PCR; TCRdb keeps only in-frame clonotypes and omits some of them. The repertoire holds around 76,000 clones, less than 99% seen once, with over 0.2% in the top ten. The chain carries TRBV4-2 and TRBJ1-1; no clear D. The material sequenced was T cells isolated from PBMCs. The sequence derives from a human donor in good health. The CDR3 is CASSQAPGTEAFF. CDR3 bases: TGTGCCAGCAGCCAAGCCCCAGGCACTGAAGCTTTCTTT.